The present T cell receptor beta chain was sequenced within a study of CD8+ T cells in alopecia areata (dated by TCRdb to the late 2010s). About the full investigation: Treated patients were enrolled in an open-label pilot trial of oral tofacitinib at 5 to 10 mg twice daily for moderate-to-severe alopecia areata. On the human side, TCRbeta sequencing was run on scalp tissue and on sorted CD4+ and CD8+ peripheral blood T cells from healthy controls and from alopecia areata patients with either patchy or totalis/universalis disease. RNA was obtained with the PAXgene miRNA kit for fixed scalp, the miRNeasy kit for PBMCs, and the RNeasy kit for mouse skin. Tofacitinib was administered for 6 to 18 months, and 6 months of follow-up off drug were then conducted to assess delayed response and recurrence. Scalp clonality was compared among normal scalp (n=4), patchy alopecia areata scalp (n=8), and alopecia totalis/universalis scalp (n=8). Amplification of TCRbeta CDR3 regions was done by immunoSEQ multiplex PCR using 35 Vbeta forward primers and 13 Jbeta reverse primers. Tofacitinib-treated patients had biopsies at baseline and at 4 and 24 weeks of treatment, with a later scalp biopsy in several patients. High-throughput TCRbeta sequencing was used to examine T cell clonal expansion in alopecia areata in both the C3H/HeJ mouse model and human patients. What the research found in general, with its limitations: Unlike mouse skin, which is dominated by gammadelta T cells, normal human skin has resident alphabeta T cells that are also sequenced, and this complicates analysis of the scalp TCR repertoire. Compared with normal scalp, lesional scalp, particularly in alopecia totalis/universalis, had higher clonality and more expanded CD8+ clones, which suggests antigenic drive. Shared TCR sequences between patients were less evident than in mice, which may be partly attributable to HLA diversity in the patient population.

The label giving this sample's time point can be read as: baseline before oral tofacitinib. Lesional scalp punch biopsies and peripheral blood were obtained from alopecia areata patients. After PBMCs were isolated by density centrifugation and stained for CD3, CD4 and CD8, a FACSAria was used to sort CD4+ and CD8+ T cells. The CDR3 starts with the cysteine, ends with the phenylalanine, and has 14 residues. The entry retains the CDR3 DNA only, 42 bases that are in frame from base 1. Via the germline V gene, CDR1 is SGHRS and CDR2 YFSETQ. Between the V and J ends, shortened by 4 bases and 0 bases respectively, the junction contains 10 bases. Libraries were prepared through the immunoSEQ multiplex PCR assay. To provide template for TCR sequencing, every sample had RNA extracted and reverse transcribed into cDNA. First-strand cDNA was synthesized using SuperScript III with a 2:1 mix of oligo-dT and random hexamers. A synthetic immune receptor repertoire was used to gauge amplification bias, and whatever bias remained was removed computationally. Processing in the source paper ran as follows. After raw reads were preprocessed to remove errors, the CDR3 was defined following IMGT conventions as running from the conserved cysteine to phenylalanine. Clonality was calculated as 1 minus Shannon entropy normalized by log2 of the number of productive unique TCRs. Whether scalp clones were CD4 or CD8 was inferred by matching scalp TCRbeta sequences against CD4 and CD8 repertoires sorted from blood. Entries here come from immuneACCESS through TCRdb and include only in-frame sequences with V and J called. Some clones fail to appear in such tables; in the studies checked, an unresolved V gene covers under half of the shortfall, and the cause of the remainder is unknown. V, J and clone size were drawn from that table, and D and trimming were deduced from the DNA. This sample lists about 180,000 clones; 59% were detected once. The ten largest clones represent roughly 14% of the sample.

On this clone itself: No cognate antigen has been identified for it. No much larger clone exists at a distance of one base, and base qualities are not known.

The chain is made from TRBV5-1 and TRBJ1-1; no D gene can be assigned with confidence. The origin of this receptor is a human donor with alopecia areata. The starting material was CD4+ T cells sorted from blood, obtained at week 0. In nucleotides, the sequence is TGCGCCAGCAGCCTAGAGGACCTGAACACTGAAGCTTTCTTT. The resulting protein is CASSLEDLNTEAFF.